The 23 T cell receptor beta chains below all came from one sample that was sequenced in a study of Graves' ophthalmopathy and Graves' hyperthyroidism. CDR3 regions of TCR beta were amplified from RNA transcripts. First-round RT-PCR with HTBI primers preceded a second-round multiplex PCR. TCRdb called the multiplex PCR reads again in MiXCR, with one record for every CDR3 protein. This repertoire shows 680,000 or so distinct CDR3 sequences, about 20% found once; its top ten account for approximately 7%. The sample consisted of peripheral blood. The receptors shown here come from a woman younger than 35 with stable Graves' hyperthyroidism. Some clones in this sample may be carry-over from other donors' samples.

The genes are TRBV6-1 and TRBJ1-1, with TRBD1 matching over 12 bases. The germline V gene has CDR1 MNHNS and CDR2 SASEGT. J was trimmed by 9 bases and V by 6 bases; bases with no gene match: 5. This CDR3 is built from 13 residues. The CDR3 reads CASSRGQGAKAFF. CDR3 nucleotide sequence: TGTGCCAGCAGCAGGGGACAGGGGGCGAAAGCTTTCTTT.

The rearrangement uses TRBV12-3 or TRBV12-4 and TRBJ1-5; 7 bases map to TRBD1. The CDR3 is 16 amino acids. Unmatched junction bases numbered 11, after V lost 5 bases and J lost 4 bases. For the CDR3, the DNA is TGTGCCAGCAGTCCCGATATCGACAGGGATAATCAGCCCCAGCATTTT. Protein: CASSPDIDRDNQPQHF.

The genes are TRBV28 and TRBJ1-2, with unresolved D. Germline V gene lookup returns CDR1 MDHEN and CDR2 SYDVKM. Trimming shortened V by 6 bases and J by 2 bases, and 7 bases separated the two germline ends. This CDR3 is 12 amino acids long. CDR3 DNA: TGTGCCAGCAGGTTACAGAACTATGGCTACACCTTC. Amino acids: CASRLQNYGYTF.

About this clonotype itself: A much larger clone lies one base from this, so it may be a read error. The chain uses TRBV10-2 and TRBJ2-5; TRBD1 matches 8 bases. CDR3 length: 12 residues. Germline CDR1 is WSHSY and CDR2 is SAAADI. CDR3 in amino acids: CASCDRGKTQYF. Here the CDR3 DNA reads TGCGCCAGCTGTGACAGGGGAAAGACCCAGTACTTC.

The chain links TRBV27 to TRBJ2-2; D possibly uses TRBD1 or TRBD2 (5 bases each). This CDR3 comprises 14 residues. The ends were cut back, 10 bases at V and 0 bases at J, with 12 bases in the middle. Per the germline V gene, CDR1 is MNHEY and CDR2 is SMNVEV (reference sequence). In DNA form, the CDR3 reads TGTGCCACCTCGGGGCTGTCGAACACCGGGGAGCTGTTTTTT. Translation gives CATSGLSNTGELFF.

This clonotype has a count of ten or more. This chain connects TRBV6-1 to TRBJ1-2; D perhaps matches TRBD1 (5 bases). Looked up from germline, CDR1 is MNHNS and CDR2 is SASEGT. V lost 2 bases to trimming and J lost 8 bases, with 18 bases between them. The CDR3 spans 15 residues. In DNA form, the CDR3 reads TGTGCCAGCAGTGAAACTTCGACAGTTCTGGAGGGCTACACCTTC. Protein sequence: CASSETSTVLEGYTF.

J is TRBJ2-5 and V is TRBV20-1; the match to TRBD2 covers 7 bases. Germline trimming cut 5 bases from V and 0 bases from J; bases unmatched to any gene: 9. The CDR3 covers 15 residues. Germline V gene lookup returns CDR1 DFQATT and CDR2 SNEGSKA (reference sequence). The CDR3, as DNA: TGCAGTGCTCCCTGGCGGGGGTTTTACCAAGAGACCCAGTACTTC. Amino acids: CSAPWRGFYQETQYF.

This clonotype has just one count. The chain recombines TRBV7-9 with TRBJ2-7; unclear D gene. CDR1 is SEHNR, CDR2 FQNEAQ, per germline (reference sequence). CDR3 size: 10 residues. For the CDR3, the DNA is TGTGCTACGGAATCTAGCGAGCAGTACTTC. Protein: CATESSEQYF.

This clonotype occurred many times. The chain recombines TRBV11-2 with TRBJ2-5; D perhaps matches TRBD2 (5 bases). The CDR3 is made up of 16 amino acids. CDR1 is SGHAT and CDR2 is FQNNGV in the germline V gene. V gave up 6 bases and J gave up 5 bases, with 22 bases separating them. Here the CDR3 DNA reads TGTGCCAGCAGTTTATGGCCACGGACTGGCACCGAGACCCAGTACTTC. This translates into CASSLWPRTGTETQYF.

This clonotype was observed at least ten times. This chain uses TRBV12-3 or TRBV12-4 with TRBJ2-7; 8 nucleotides match TRBD1. The CDR3 has 15 amino acids. V gave up 1 base and J gave up 4 bases; unmatched junction bases: 6. CDR3 DNA: TGTGCCAGCAGTTTAGGGACAGGGAGTAAGTACGAGCAGTACTTC. This sequence encodes CASSLGTGSKYEQYF.

J is TRBJ1-5 and V is TRBV19, with D possibly being TRBD1 (5 bases). This CDR3 spans 14 amino acids. V was trimmed by 6 bases and J by 2 bases, leaving 11 bases between them. Per the germline V gene, CDR1 is LNHDA and CDR2 is SQIVND (reference sequence). CDR3 sequence reads: CASRHGGGNQPQHF. CDR3 DNA sequence: TGTGCCAGTAGACACGGGGGTGGCAATCAGCCCCAGCATTTT.

This clonotype was seen more than once but under ten times. A junction end diverges from the germline sequence, so it may reflect a read error. The CDR3 here is CASSYPGTPYEQHF. The CDR3 nucleotides are TGTGCCAGCAGTTACCCCGGGACACCTTACGAGCAGCACTTC. The V and J genes are TRBV6-2 or TRBV6-3 and TRBJ2-7, with a possible D match to TRBD1 (6 bases). The CDR3 totals 14 residues. Germline values: CDR1 MNHEY, CDR2 SVGEGT.

This clonotype was counted a few times. This chain links TRBV19 with TRBJ2-6, with TRBD1 matching 9 bases. This CDR3 is built from 17 residues. V was clipped by 6 bases and J by 4 bases; unmatched bases: 10. Germline V gene sequence: CDR1 LNHDA, CDR2 SQIVND (reference sequence). This CDR3 is CASSAGTGRSGANVLTF. CDR3 in DNA: TGTGCCAGTAGCGCAGGGACAGGGAGGTCCGGGGCCAACGTCCTGACTTTC.

The sample holds a few counts of this clonotype. A junction end diverges from the germline sequence, so it may reflect a read error. The chain is built from TRBV6-2 or TRBV6-3 and TRBJ2-5; D uncertain. The CDR3 runs 17 residues. Germline V gives CDR1 MNHEY, CDR2 SVGEGT. The CDR3: CASSYSAHGPSLETRYF. CDR3 DNA sequence: TGTGCCAGCAGTTACTCAGCACACGGACCTTCCCTGGAGACCCGGTACTTC.

Note on this clonotype: The missing conserved phenylalanine or tryptophan at the end of this CDR3 makes a read error likely. It is unclear where the CDR3 begins or ends on the DNA, so no DNA is shown, and the CDR3 is as TCRdb lists it. The gene calls are TRBV28 and TRBJ1-1. Counting both end residues, the CDR3 totals 11 amino acids. Germline CDR1 MDHEN, CDR2 SYDVKM. The CDR3 sequence is CASRKGLRSFL.

This clonotype was seen at least ten times. The chain recombines TRBV28 with TRBJ2-5; unclear D gene. Germline V gives CDR1 MDHEN, CDR2 SYDVKM. The CDR3 runs 15 residues. V was pared by 2 bases and J by 5 bases, with 15 bases between. The CDR3 DNA is TGTGCCAGCAGTTTAAGGGTGGGAACAAGGGAGACCCAGTACTTC. Translation: CASSLRVGTRETQYF. Full variable domain (outside the CDR3, taken from reference TRBV28 and TRBJ2-5): DVKVTQSSRYLVKRTGEKVFLECVQDMDHENMFWYRQDPGLGLRLIYFSYDVKMKEKGDIPEGYSVSREKKERFSLILESASTNQTSMYLCASSLRVGTRETQYFGPGTRLLVL.

The chain uses TRBV20-1 and TRBJ2-7; D call uncertain. With 4 bases removed from V and 1 base from J, the gap between germline ends came to 11 bases. CDR1 and CDR2 from the germline V gene are DFQATT and SNEGSKA (reference sequence). CDR3 length equals 13 residues. The CDR3: CSANIDKSYEQYF. The CDR3 region has the DNA TGCAGTGCTAACATCGACAAATCCTACGAGCAGTACTTC.

There are a few counts of this clonotype. In nucleotides, the CDR3 is TGTGCCAGCAGCAACCACGGCATCTTCTACGAGCAGTACTTC. This translates into CASSNHGIFYEQYF. The V and J genes are TRBV11-1 and TRBJ2-7; D uncertain. The V end lost 5 bases, the J end lost 3 bases, and 14 bases lay between the germline ends. The germline V gene encodes CDR1 SGHAT and CDR2 FQDESV (reference sequence). CDR3 length: 14 amino acids. Supplemented by reference TRBV11-1 and TRBJ2-7, the full variable domain reads EAEVAQSPRYKITEKSQAVAFWCDPISGHATLYWYRQILGQGPELLVQFQDESVVDDSQLPKDRFSAERLKGVDSTLKIQPAELGDSAMYLCASSNHGIFYEQYFGPGTRLTVT.

This clonotype was observed at least ten times. J is TRBJ2-7 and V is TRBV15, with a tentative D call TRBD1 (5 bases). Germline V gene sequence: CDR1 LNHNV, CDR2 YYDKDF (reference sequence). V lost 0 bases, J lost 0 bases, and 9 bases lay in between. The CDR3 sequence is 15 residues long. The CDR3, as DNA: TGTGCCACCAGCAGAGACTCGACAGCCTCCTACGAGCAGTACTTC. Its translation is CATSRDSTASYEQYF.

The rearrangement joins TRBV12-3 or TRBV12-4 to TRBJ1-2, with a tentative D call TRBD1 (5 bases). The CDR3 covers 14 residues. V was shortened by 7 bases and J by 2 bases, with 14 bases between the two germline ends. CDR3 loop: CASIAGPLNYGYTF. The DNA of the CDR3 is TGTGCCAGCATAGCAGGGCCTTTAAACTATGGCTACACCTTC.

Many counts were recorded for this clonotype. The rearrangement joins TRBV9 to TRBJ1-1; D not resolved. Trimming took off 0 bases at V and 3 bases at J, with 12 bases between the two ends. Germline V gives CDR1 SGDLS, CDR2 YYNGEE. The CDR3 contains 15 residues. CDR3 nucleotide sequence: TGTGCCAGCAGCGTAGACCTCCGGTTGGACACTGAAGCTTTCTTT. Protein product: CASSVDLRLDTEAFF. The entire variable domain, with the rest obtained from reference TRBV9 and TRBJ1-1, is as follows: DSGVTQTPKHLITATGQRVTLRCSPRSGDLSVYWYQQSLDQGLQFLIQYYNGEERAKGNILERFSAQQFPDLHSELNLSSLELGDSALYFCASSVDLRLDTEAFFGQGTRLTVV.

This clonotype was counted many times. V usage is TRBV12-3 or TRBV12-4 and J usage is TRBJ2-2; no definite D call. The length of the CDR3 is 12 residues. Trimming pared 6 bases from V and 8 bases from J, leaving 10 bases between. CDR3 residues: CASRLPWGELFF. The CDR3, as DNA: TGTGCCAGCAGGCTACCCTGGGGGGAGCTGTTTTTT.

In this sample, this clonotype turned up many times. The gene calls are TRBV7-6 and TRBJ1-1, with D possibly being TRBD1 (5 bases). V shed 5 bases and J shed 0 bases, with 19 bases lying between them. CDR1 and CDR2 (germline): SGHVS, FNYEAQ. This CDR3 is 17 amino acids long. The CDR3 reads CASSRGSSRAMNTEAFF. CDR3 nucleotides: TGTGCCAGCAGCCGGGGGAGCAGCAGAGCCATGAACACTGAAGCTTTCTTT.